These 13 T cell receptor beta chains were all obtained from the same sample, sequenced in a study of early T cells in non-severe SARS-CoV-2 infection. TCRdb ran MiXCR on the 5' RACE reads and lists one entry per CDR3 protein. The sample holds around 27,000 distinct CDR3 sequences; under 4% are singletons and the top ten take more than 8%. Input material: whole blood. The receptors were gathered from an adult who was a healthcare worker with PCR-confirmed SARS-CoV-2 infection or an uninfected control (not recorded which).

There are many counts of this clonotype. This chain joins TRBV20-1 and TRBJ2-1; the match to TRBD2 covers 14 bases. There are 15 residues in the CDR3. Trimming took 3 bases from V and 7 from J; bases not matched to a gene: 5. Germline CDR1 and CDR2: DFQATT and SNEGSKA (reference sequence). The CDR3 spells CSASPGTSGRNEQFF. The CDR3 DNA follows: TGCAGTGCTAGCCCCGGGACTAGCGGGAGAAATGAGCAGTTCTTC.

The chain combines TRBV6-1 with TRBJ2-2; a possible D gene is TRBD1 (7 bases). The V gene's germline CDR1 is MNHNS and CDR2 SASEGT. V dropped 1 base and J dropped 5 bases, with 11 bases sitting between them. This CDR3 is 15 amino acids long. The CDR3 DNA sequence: TGTGCCAGCAGTGAAGTTCAGGGGGGAACCGGGGAGCTGTTTTTT. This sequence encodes CASSEVQGGTGELFF.

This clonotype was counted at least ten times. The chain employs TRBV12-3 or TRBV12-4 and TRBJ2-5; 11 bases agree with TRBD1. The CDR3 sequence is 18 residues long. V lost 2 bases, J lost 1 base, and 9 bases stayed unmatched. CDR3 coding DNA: TGTGCCAGCAGTTTAAGTCTGCGCGGGACAGGGGGCCAAGAGACCCAGTACTTC. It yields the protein CASSLSLRGTGGQETQYF.

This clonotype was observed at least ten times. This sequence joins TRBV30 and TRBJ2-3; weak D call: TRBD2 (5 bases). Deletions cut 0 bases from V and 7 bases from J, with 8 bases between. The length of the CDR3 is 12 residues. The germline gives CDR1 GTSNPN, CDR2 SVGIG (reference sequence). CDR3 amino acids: CAWSVRENTQYF. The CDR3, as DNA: TGTGCCTGGAGTGTACGGGAAAATACGCAGTATTTT.

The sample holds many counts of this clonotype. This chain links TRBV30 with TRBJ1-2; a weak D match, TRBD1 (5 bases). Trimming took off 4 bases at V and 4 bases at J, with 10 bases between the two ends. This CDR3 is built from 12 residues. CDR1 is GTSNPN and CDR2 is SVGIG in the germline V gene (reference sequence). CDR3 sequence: CAWTAGSYGYTF. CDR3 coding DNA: TGTGCCTGGACGGCAGGGTCCTATGGCTACACCTTC.

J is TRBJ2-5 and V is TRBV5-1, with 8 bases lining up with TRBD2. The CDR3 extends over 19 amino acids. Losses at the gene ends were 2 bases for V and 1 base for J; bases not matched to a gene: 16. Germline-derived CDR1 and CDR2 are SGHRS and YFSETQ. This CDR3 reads CASSFAGGAWSGSQETQYF. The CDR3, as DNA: TGCGCCAGCAGCTTTGCGGGGGGCGCCTGGAGCGGGAGCCAAGAGACCCAGTACTTC.

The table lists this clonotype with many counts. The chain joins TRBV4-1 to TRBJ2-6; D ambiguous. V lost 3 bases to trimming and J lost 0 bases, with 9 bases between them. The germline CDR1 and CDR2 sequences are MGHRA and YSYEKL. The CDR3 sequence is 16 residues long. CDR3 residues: CASSHGLPSGANVLTF. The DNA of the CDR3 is TGCGCCAGCAGCCATGGTCTTCCCTCTGGGGCCAACGTCCTGACTTTC.

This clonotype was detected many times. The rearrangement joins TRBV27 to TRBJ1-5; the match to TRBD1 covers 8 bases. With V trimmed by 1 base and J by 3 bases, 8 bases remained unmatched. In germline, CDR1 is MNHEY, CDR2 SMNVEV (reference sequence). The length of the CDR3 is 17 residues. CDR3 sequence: CASSLYGTGGSNQPQHF. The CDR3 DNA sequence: TGTGCCAGCAGTTTATACGGGACAGGAGGTTCCAATCAGCCCCAGCATTTT.

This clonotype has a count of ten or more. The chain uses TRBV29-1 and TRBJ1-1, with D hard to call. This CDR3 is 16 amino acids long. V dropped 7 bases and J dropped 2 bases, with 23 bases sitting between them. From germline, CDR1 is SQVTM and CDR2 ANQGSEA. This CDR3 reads CSAYTASDVANTEAFF. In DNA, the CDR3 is TGCAGCGCATATACCGCTTCGGACGTGGCAAACACTGAAGCTTTCTTT. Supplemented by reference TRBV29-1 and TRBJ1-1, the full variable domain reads SAVISQKPSRDICQRGTSLTIQCQVDSQVTMMFWYRQQPGQSLTLIATANQGSEATYESGFVIDKFPISRPNLTFSTLTVSNMSPEDSSIYLCSAYTASDVANTEAFFGQGTRLTVV.

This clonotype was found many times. The chain's CDR3 is CASSSPGKGSYNEQFF. The DNA of the CDR3 is TGTGCCAGCAGTTCCCCGGGCAAAGGCTCCTACAATGAGCAGTTCTTC. The genes are TRBV28 and TRBJ2-1; D remains unclear. In germline, CDR1 is MDHEN, CDR2 SYDVKM. CDR3 size: 16 residues. The germline V and J ends were trimmed by 4 bases and 0 bases, with 13 bases remaining between them. Full variable domain (missing parts from reference TRBV28 and TRBJ2-1): DVKVTQSSRYLVKRTGEKVFLECVQDMDHENMFWYRQDPGLGLRLIYFSYDVKMKEKGDIPEGYSVSREKKERFSLILESASTNQTSMYLCASSSPGKGSYNEQFFGPGTRLTVL.

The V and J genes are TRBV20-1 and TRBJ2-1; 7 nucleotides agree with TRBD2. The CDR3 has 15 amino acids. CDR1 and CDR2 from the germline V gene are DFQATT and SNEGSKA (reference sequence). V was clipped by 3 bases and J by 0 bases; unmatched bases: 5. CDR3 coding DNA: TGCAGTGCTAGCAACCGGGGGGACTCCTACAATGAGCAGTTCTTC. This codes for CSASNRGDSYNEQFF.

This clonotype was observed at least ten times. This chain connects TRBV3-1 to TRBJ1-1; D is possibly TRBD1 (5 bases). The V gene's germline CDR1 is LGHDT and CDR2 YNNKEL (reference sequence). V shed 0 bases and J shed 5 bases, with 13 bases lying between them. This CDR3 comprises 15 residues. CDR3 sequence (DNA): TGTGCCAGCAGCCAAGAATCCGGGGGTGATACTGAAGCTTTCTTT. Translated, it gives CASSQESGGDTEAFF.

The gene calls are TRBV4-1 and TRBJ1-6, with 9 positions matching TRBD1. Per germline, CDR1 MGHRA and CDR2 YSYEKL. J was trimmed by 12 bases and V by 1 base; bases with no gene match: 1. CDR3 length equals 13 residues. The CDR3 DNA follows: TGCGCCAGCAGCCAAGGACAGGGGGTACCCCTCCACTTT. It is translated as CASSQGQGVPLHF.